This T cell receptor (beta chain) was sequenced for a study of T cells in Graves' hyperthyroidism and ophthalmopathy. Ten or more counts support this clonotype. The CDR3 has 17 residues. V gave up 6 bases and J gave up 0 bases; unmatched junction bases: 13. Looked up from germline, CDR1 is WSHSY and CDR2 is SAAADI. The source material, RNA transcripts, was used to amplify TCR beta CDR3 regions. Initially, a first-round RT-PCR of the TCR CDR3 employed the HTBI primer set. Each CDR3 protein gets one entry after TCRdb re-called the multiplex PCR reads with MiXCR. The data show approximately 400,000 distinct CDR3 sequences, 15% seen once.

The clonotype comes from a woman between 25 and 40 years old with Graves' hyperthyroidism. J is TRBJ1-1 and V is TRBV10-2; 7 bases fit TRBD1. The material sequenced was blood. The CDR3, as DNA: TGCGCCAGCAGCGAGCGCGGACAGGACTACATGAACACTGAAGCTTTCTTT. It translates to CASSERGQDYMNTEAFF.